The entry below describes one T cell receptor (beta chain). Its matching antigen is unknown. The repertoire was sequenced with immunoSEQ multiplex PCR; TCRdb's copy has only in-frame clones and lacks some. The sample records roughly 150,000 clones, about nine tenths being singletons. The data are from a study of cytomegalovirus exposure and HLA in healthy donors. Study-wide background: The 120 or so validation repertoires used the same platform as the roughly 700 first-cohort repertoires (as reported by a later analysis). Notes on the study in general: The tendency of first-cohort TCR clusters to co-occur in the roughly 120 validation repertoires was identified by a subsequent analysis. Many donors shared some public TCRs, even though most TCR sequences were rare.

Trimming removed 6 bases from V and 0 bases from J, with 10 bases in between. CDR3 length: 13 residues. The V gene's germline CDR1 is SGHRS and CDR2 YFSETQ. The TCR was taken from a young man in good health and CMV-seropositive. Sequencing input: PBMCs. The rearrangement links TRBV5-1 to TRBJ2-7, with a possible D match to TRBD1 (6 bases). CDR3 amino acids: CASNQGTSYEQYF. As DNA, the CDR3 is TGCGCCAGCAACCAGGGGACCTCCTACGAGCAGTACTTC.